This TCR beta chain was retrieved from a study of sequential checkpoint blockade in melanoma. The sample's treatment: randomized to nivolumab then ipilimumab (arm A) or the reverse (arm B). None of the patients previously received DNA-damaging chemotherapy. Live CD3+CD8+ CD19− CD56− cells were sorted from PBMCs. Here immunoSEQ multiplex PCR was the method, and the copy in TCRdb shows in-frame clones only, minus some. This table has over 15,000 clones, over 70% appearing once. The sequencing used CD8+ T cells sorted from blood (inferred from file names), collected from a patient given nivolumab and ipilimumab in sequence. This receptor was taken from a human donor with melanoma.

CDR3 sequence reads: CASSLRQGQVYEQYF. CDR3 nucleotides: TGTGCCAGCAGCTTGAGGCAGGGGCAGGTGTACGAGCAGTACTTC. The J gene is TRBJ2-7, the V gene TRBV4-2, with D possibly being TRBD1 (6 bases). This CDR3 has 15 residues. Between the trimmed V and J ends, which lost 5 bases and 4 bases, there was a span of 18 bases. Germline V lookup: CDR1 LGHNA, CDR2 YNFKEQ.